These T cell receptor beta chains were read from a single sample in a study of post-analysis software for immune sequencing data. TCRdb ran MiXCR on the PCR reads and lists one entry per CDR3 protein. The table has about 540,000 distinct CDR3 sequences, around a third seen once. The sample comprised blood. The receptor source for this set is a girl younger than 18 with multiple sclerosis. The conserved cysteine and the conserved F or W are not part of the CDR3 here.

j_call,cdr3_length,v_call,cdr3_aa
TRBJ1-6,14,TRBV15,ATSRAVGTGNSPLH
TRBJ2-2,14,TRBV20-1,SAGPSGGSNTGELF
TRBJ1-2,14,TRBV20-1,SARVRDRGDNYGYT
TRBJ1-5,10,TRBV12-3/TRBV12-4,ASCLGNQPQH
TRBJ1-1,12,TRBV12-3/TRBV12-4,ATRLDEGPPEAF
TRBJ1-2,10,TRBV6-5,ASSYRRSGYT
TRBJ1-1,13,TRBV5-1,ASSQRQTPNTEAF
TRBJ2-7,12,TRBV2,ASKASGGLYEQY
TRBJ1-2,14,TRBV4-2,ASSQDRDTQAYGYT
TRBJ2-1,15,TRBV14,ASSQESTSGLVDEQF
TRBJ1-2,12,TRBV7-2,ASTWGGPTYGYT
TRBJ1-1,13,TRBV5-1,ASNLGSGGNTEAF
TRBJ2-3,13,TRBV20-1,SARDWASRSDTQY
TRBJ2-5,14,TRBV7-8,ASSPPSANVAETQY
TRBJ2-3,14,TRBV11-2,ASSLAGGSSGDTQY
TRBJ1-1,11,TRBV27,ASSLWDGDEAF
TRBJ2-4,17,TRBV4-1,ASSQDPGLAVKKGNIQY
TRBJ2-7,13,TRBV29-1,SVEGTSGTSYEQY
TRBJ1-2,12,TRBV27,ASSLYPGGYGYT
TRBJ2-2,12,TRBV5-1,ASSSLTHTGELF
TRBJ1-4,12,TRBV20-1,SAHRQATNEKLF
TRBJ2-1,12,TRBV6-6,ASLSRGGPNEQF
TRBJ2-5,14,TRBV7-8,TSSLLKAGGRETQY
TRBJ2-4,16,TRBV10-3,AISTGTGTSVAKNIQY
TRBJ2-1,16,TRBV5-1,ASSFGALSGGARNEQF
TRBJ2-7,10,TRBV12-3/TRBV12-4,ASRIRVSEQY
TRBJ2-7,9,TRBV20-1,SARLVYEQY
TRBJ2-1,10,TRBV10-3,AFDQGASEQF
TRBJ1-1,13,TRBV18,ASSPPRTGKAEAF
TRBJ2-3,14,TRBV7-2,ASSPSAAVSTDTQY
TRBJ2-6,18,TRBV9,ASSLSSNSGPSSGANVPT
TRBJ2-3,13,TRBV6-1,ASSASGGGADTQY
TRBJ2-7,12,TRBV4-1,ASSQDDFDYEQY
TRBJ2-7,11,TRBV29-1,SPTKGLGNEQY
TRBJ2-1,14,TRBV9,ASSQPSGGAYNEQF
TRBJ2-7,12,TRBV6-6,ASSRSTIPYEQY
TRBJ1-2,13,TRBV7-8,ASSLADGGNYGYT
TRBJ2-7,10,TRBV20-1,SAGARLYEQY
.,13,TRBV15,ATSRHKVTYNEQY
TRBJ2-1,15,TRBV7-2,ASSLGGGGPRYNEQF
TRBJ1-5,12,TRBV6-1,ASIGGGFDQPQH
TRBJ2-7,11,TRBV29-1,SAGDRGQYEQY
TRBJ2-7,12,TRBV7-6,ASSLGDREYEQY
TRBJ2-1,14,TRBV11-2,ASSLGAGGPYNEQF
TRBJ1-6,13,TRBV20-1,SATPDLIFNSPLH
TRBJ2-1,11,TRBV6-5,ASTYPMGNEQF
TRBJ2-4,12,TRBV12-3/TRBV12-4,ASSPTISKNIQY
TRBJ2-1,13,TRBV29-1,SVQPGQGGPNEQF
TRBJ1-2,9,TRBV29-1,SVVDKYGYT
TRBJ2-5,16,TRBV7-9,ASSPDRGIGWEQETQY
TRBJ2-7,9,TRBV20-1,SATSGYEQY